The rows below give T cell receptor beta chains drawn from one sample of a study of CD8+CD57+ T cells in acquired aplastic anemia. TCRdb itself ran the reads through MiXCR, one entry per CDR3 protein. The sample has under 150,000 distinct CDR3 sequences; 40% are singletons. The sample comprised sorted CD4+, CD8+, or CD8+CD57+ T cells (not recorded which) from PBMCs. The receptors stem from a human donor with aplastic anemia. Both conserved end residues are part of each CDR3. A D gene is named only where the DNA matches it firmly. Not every row has a clone size; where given, it reads once, few, many or a size class.

cdr3_aa	cdr3_nt	j_call	cdr3_length	d_call	clone_size	v_call
CASSSRRGSRGGYTF	TGTGCCAGCAGTTCCCGAAGGGGGTCAAGGGGTGGCTACACCTTC	TRBJ1-2	15	-	many	TRBV12-3/TRBV12-4
CASSLEGQGSAEAFF	TGTGCCAGCAGCTTAGAGGGCCAGGGTAGCGCTGAAGCTTTCTTT	TRBJ1-1	15	-	few	TRBV7-9
CASSLRRKNEKLFF	TGTGCCAGCAGTTTACGCCGTAAAAATGAAAAACTGTTTTTT	TRBJ1-4	14	-	few	TRBV2
CASSPGFTEAFF	TGCGCCAGCAGCCCAGGGTTTACTGAAGCTTTCTTT	TRBJ1-1	12	-	many	TRBV5-1
CASSSSIDNEQFF	TGTGCCAGCAGCTCTTCTATCGACAATGAGCAGTTCTTC	TRBJ2-1	13	-	-	TRBV7-9
CASTLGQGNQPQHF	TGTGCCAGCACCCTGGGGCAGGGTAATCAGCCCCAGCATTTT	TRBJ1-5	14	-	many	TRBV5-8
CASSLVGRGNTEAFF	TGTGCCAGCAGCTTAGTAGGGAGAGGGAACACTGAAGCTTTCTTT	TRBJ1-1	15	-	-	TRBV5-4
CAISVERGTDTQYF	TGTGCCATCAGTGTAGAAAGGGGCACAGATACGCAGTATTTT	TRBJ2-3	14	-	-	TRBV10-3
CAWNGGRRDYTF	TGTGCCTGGAATGGGGGGCGGAGGGACTACACCTTC	TRBJ1-2	12	-	many	TRBV30
CASSQDRGEAFF	TGTGCCAGCAGCCAGGATCGGGGTGAAGCTTTCTTT	TRBJ1-1	12	-	few	TRBV3-1
CASSLALAGGQETQYF	TGTGCCAGCAGCTTGGCACTAGCGGGGGGACAAGAGACCCAGTACTTC	TRBJ2-5	16	TRBD2	many	TRBV5-4
CAISHNDEQYF	TGTGCCATCAGCCACAACGACGAGCAGTACTTC	TRBJ2-7	11	-	many	TRBV10-3
CASIEQTYGYTF	TGTGCCAGCATCGAACAGACCTATGGCTACACCTTC	TRBJ1-2	12	-	few	TRBV10-3
CSAPGLIGEQYF	TGCAGTGCACCAGGACTTATCGGTGAGCAGTACTTC	TRBJ2-7	12	-	-	TRBV20-1
CASTLRDSNQPQHF	TGTGCCAGCACCCTAAGGGATAGCAATCAGCCCCAGCATTTT	TRBJ1-5	14	-	many	TRBV6-1
CASSFSAPRDFGWRGAQYF	TGTGCCAGCAGCTTTAGCGCCCCGCGCGACTTCGGTTGGCGGGGGGCGCAGTATTTT	TRBJ2-3	19	TRBD2	few	TRBV11-1
CASSLLSTDTQYF	TGTGCCAGCAGCCTCCTTAGCACAGATACGCAGTATTTT	TRBJ2-3	13	-	many	TRBV7-9
CSAPGQGNQPQHF	TGCAGTGCCCCGGGACAGGGGAATCAGCCCCAGCATTTT	TRBJ1-5	13	TRBD1	-	TRBV20-1
CASSEMKGALFF	TGTGCCAGCAGTGAAATGAAGGGGGCACTGTTTTTT	TRBJ1-4	12	TRBD1	many	TRBV2
CSIPPQGSNANYGYTF	TGCAGCATTCCCCCACAGGGGTCGAATGCTAACTATGGCTACACCTTC	TRBJ1-2	16	TRBD1	-	TRBV29-1
CASRGQVVTF	TGTGCCAGCAGGGGACAGGTTGTCACCTTC	TRBJ1-2	10	TRBD1	-	TRBV9
CASSSTRGGEKLFF	TGTGCCAGCAGTTCAACGCGGGGGGGTGAAAAACTGTTTTTT	TRBJ1-4	14	-	-	TRBV5-6
CASSEVSDRRIGGYTF	TGTGCCAGCAGTGAAGTAAGCGACAGGCGGATTGGTGGCTACACCTTC	TRBJ1-2	16	-	many	TRBV6-1
CASGFKTQGGYTF	TGTGCCAGCGGCTTTAAGACGCAGGGTGGCTACACCTTC	TRBJ1-2	13	-	-	TRBV7-9
CASIPSGTDTQYF	TGTGCCAGTATTCCTTCGGGCACAGATACGCAGTATTTT	TRBJ2-3	13	-	few	TRBV28
CASRPTSGGGYEQFF	TGTGCCAGCAGACCCACTAGCGGGGGGGGGTATGAGCAGTTCTTC	TRBJ2-1	15	TRBD2	many	TRBV2
CATSRDRQGAKNYGYTF	TGTGCCACCAGCAGAGATAGGCAGGGGGCAAAAAACTATGGCTACACCTTC	TRBJ1-2	17	TRBD1	many	TRBV15
CASSERGASLSPLHF	TGTGCCAGCAGTGAAAGGGGCGCCAGTCTTTCACCCCTCCACTTT	TRBJ1-6	15	-	few	TRBV2
CASSLLGDYNEQFF	TGTGCCAGCAGTTTGTTGGGGGACTACAATGAGCAGTTCTTC	TRBJ2-1	14	-	-	TRBV2
CASSLRGSYGYTF	TGTGCCAGCAGTTTAAGGGGGAGCTATGGCTACACCTTC	TRBJ1-2	13	-	many	TRBV12-3/TRBV12-4
CAISPLQGDESPLHF	TGTGCCATCAGCCCCCTCCAGGGGGATGAGTCACCCCTCCACTTT	TRBJ1-6	15	TRBD1	-	TRBV10-3
CSMSAIAGNEQFF	TGCAGTATGTCGGCCATCGCGGGCAATGAGCAGTTCTTC	TRBJ2-1	13	-	many	TRBV20-1
CASSDTGLGYTF	TGTGCCAGCAGTGATACAGGTTTGGGCTACACCTTC	TRBJ1-2	12	-	-	TRBV6-1
CASSYQGRTGELFF	TGTGCCAGCAGCTATCAGGGGAGGACCGGGGAGCTGTTTTTT	TRBJ2-2	14	-	-	TRBV3-1
CASSPPGRNGYTF	TGTGCCAGCAGCCCTCCCGGACGGAATGGCTACACCTTC	TRBJ1-2	13	-	many	TRBV5-6
CASSLDSVSSYEQYF	TGTGCCAGCAGCTTAGATTCAGTAAGCTCCTACGAGCAGTACTTC	TRBJ2-7	15	-	many	TRBV7-2
CASSTWNRDSINEQFF	TGTGCCAGCAGCACTTGGAACAGGGATTCGATCAATGAGCAGTTCTTC	TRBJ2-1	16	-	-	TRBV12-3/TRBV12-4
CASSPVPNTEAFF	TGCGCCAGCAGTCCTGTCCCGAACACTGAAGCTTTCTTT	TRBJ1-1	13	-	many	TRBV5-1
CASSRDRGEYTF	TGTGCCAGCAGTCGGGACAGGGGGGAATACACCTTC	TRBJ1-2	12	TRBD1	-	TRBV27
CASSLGRFGYTF	TGTGCCAGCAGCTTAGGCCGTTTTGGCTACACCTTC	TRBJ1-2	12	-	-	TRBV7-2
CASSQERDGTSYGYTF	TGTGCCAGCAGCCAAGAGCGGGACGGGACTTCGTACGGCTACACCTTC	TRBJ1-2	16	-	-	TRBV13
CASRGIRRGLTNEKLFF	TGTGCCAGTAGGGGAATTCGGAGAGGGCTCACTAATGAAAAACTGTTTTTT	TRBJ1-4	17	-	many	TRBV19
CASSQDRQGMDEQYF	TGCGCCAGCAGCCAAGACCGACAGGGAATGGACGAGCAGTACTTC	TRBJ2-7	15	TRBD1	many	TRBV4-3
CASSTGSYEQYF	TGTGCCAGTTCAACGGGGTCCTACGAGCAGTACTTC	TRBJ2-7	12	-	many	TRBV12-3/TRBV12-4
CASRGDRLSGEQYF	TGTGCCAGCAGGGGGGACAGGCTCTCGGGGGAGCAGTACTTC	TRBJ2-7	14	TRBD1	-	TRBV27
CASSLGLAGGLADTQYF	TGTGCCAGCAGTTTAGGGCTAGCGGGGGGGCTCGCAGATACGCAGTATTTT	TRBJ2-3	17	TRBD2	-	TRBV28